A single sample is the source of the 6 T cell receptor beta chains below, sequenced in a study of blood T cell repertoires in COVID-19. Generated by immunoSEQ multiplex PCR, the TCRdb table keeps only in-frame clones and is missing some. The sample has 300,000 to 400,000 clones; 75% to 90% are singletons. The sample comprised peripheral blood. The source is a woman aged 50 to 60 with COVID-19, enrolled during active disease.

The chain employs TRBV27 and TRBJ2-1; TRBD2 agrees at 7 bases. Germline trimming cut 0 bases from V and 1 base from J; bases unmatched to any gene: 3. This CDR3 comprises 16 residues. Germline V CDR1 and CDR2: MNHEY, SMNVEV (reference sequence). CDR3 amino acids: CASSLSSGNSYNEQFF. The CDR3 DNA sequence: TGTGCCAGCAGTTTATCCAGCGGGAATTCCTACAATGAGCAGTTCTTC.

The chain uses TRBV2 and TRBJ1-2; D may be TRBD1 (6 bases). Germline V lookup: CDR1 SNHLY, CDR2 FYNNEI. The germline V and J ends were trimmed by 6 bases and 2 bases, with 13 bases remaining between them. The CDR3 length is 14 residues. DNA of the CDR3: TGTGCCAGCAGCGTCACGGACAGAAACTATGGCTACACCTTC. Amino acid sequence: CASSVTDRNYGYTF.

The chain joins TRBV11-2 to TRBJ2-1, with 7 positions matching TRBD2. The length of the CDR3 is 15 residues. Germline V gene lookup returns CDR1 SGHAT and CDR2 FQNNGV. With 5 bases clipped from V and 6 bases from J, the junction kept 10 bases outside the gene matches. The CDR3 DNA reads TGTGCCAGCAGCCCGTCTTCGGGGACTATCAATGAGCAGTTCTTC. This codes for CASSPSSGTINEQFF.

The J gene is TRBJ1-1, the V gene TRBV19; the D gene is possibly TRBD1 (6 bases). Germline-derived CDR1 and CDR2 are LNHDA and SQIVND (reference sequence). V lost 6 bases and J 9 bases, leaving 17 bases between the germline ends. This CDR3 has 13 residues. CDR3 amino acids: CASSLTGNTKAFF. The DNA for the CDR3 is TGTGCCAGTAGCCTAACAGGGAATACTAAAGCTTTCTTT.

The chain recombines TRBV9 with TRBJ1-1, with 10 bases lining up with TRBD1. This CDR3 has 16 residues. With 3 bases clipped from V and 0 bases from J, the junction kept 5 bases outside the gene matches. CDR1 and CDR2 from the germline V gene are SGDLS and YYNGEE. CDR3 region: CASSEPGQGMNTEAFF. CDR3 DNA sequence: TGTGCCAGCAGCGAGCCGGGACAGGGGATGAACACTGAAGCTTTCTTT.

The chain is built from TRBV6-6 and TRBJ2-2, with a tentative D call TRBD2 (6 bases). The V gene's germline CDR1 is MNHNY and CDR2 SVGAGI (reference sequence). The CDR3 contains 14 residues. Trimming stripped 0 bases from V and 5 bases from J, with 7 bases between. The CDR3: CASSYSGGTGELFF. CDR3 in DNA: TGTGCCAGCAGTTACTCGGGGGGTACCGGGGAGCTGTTTTTT.